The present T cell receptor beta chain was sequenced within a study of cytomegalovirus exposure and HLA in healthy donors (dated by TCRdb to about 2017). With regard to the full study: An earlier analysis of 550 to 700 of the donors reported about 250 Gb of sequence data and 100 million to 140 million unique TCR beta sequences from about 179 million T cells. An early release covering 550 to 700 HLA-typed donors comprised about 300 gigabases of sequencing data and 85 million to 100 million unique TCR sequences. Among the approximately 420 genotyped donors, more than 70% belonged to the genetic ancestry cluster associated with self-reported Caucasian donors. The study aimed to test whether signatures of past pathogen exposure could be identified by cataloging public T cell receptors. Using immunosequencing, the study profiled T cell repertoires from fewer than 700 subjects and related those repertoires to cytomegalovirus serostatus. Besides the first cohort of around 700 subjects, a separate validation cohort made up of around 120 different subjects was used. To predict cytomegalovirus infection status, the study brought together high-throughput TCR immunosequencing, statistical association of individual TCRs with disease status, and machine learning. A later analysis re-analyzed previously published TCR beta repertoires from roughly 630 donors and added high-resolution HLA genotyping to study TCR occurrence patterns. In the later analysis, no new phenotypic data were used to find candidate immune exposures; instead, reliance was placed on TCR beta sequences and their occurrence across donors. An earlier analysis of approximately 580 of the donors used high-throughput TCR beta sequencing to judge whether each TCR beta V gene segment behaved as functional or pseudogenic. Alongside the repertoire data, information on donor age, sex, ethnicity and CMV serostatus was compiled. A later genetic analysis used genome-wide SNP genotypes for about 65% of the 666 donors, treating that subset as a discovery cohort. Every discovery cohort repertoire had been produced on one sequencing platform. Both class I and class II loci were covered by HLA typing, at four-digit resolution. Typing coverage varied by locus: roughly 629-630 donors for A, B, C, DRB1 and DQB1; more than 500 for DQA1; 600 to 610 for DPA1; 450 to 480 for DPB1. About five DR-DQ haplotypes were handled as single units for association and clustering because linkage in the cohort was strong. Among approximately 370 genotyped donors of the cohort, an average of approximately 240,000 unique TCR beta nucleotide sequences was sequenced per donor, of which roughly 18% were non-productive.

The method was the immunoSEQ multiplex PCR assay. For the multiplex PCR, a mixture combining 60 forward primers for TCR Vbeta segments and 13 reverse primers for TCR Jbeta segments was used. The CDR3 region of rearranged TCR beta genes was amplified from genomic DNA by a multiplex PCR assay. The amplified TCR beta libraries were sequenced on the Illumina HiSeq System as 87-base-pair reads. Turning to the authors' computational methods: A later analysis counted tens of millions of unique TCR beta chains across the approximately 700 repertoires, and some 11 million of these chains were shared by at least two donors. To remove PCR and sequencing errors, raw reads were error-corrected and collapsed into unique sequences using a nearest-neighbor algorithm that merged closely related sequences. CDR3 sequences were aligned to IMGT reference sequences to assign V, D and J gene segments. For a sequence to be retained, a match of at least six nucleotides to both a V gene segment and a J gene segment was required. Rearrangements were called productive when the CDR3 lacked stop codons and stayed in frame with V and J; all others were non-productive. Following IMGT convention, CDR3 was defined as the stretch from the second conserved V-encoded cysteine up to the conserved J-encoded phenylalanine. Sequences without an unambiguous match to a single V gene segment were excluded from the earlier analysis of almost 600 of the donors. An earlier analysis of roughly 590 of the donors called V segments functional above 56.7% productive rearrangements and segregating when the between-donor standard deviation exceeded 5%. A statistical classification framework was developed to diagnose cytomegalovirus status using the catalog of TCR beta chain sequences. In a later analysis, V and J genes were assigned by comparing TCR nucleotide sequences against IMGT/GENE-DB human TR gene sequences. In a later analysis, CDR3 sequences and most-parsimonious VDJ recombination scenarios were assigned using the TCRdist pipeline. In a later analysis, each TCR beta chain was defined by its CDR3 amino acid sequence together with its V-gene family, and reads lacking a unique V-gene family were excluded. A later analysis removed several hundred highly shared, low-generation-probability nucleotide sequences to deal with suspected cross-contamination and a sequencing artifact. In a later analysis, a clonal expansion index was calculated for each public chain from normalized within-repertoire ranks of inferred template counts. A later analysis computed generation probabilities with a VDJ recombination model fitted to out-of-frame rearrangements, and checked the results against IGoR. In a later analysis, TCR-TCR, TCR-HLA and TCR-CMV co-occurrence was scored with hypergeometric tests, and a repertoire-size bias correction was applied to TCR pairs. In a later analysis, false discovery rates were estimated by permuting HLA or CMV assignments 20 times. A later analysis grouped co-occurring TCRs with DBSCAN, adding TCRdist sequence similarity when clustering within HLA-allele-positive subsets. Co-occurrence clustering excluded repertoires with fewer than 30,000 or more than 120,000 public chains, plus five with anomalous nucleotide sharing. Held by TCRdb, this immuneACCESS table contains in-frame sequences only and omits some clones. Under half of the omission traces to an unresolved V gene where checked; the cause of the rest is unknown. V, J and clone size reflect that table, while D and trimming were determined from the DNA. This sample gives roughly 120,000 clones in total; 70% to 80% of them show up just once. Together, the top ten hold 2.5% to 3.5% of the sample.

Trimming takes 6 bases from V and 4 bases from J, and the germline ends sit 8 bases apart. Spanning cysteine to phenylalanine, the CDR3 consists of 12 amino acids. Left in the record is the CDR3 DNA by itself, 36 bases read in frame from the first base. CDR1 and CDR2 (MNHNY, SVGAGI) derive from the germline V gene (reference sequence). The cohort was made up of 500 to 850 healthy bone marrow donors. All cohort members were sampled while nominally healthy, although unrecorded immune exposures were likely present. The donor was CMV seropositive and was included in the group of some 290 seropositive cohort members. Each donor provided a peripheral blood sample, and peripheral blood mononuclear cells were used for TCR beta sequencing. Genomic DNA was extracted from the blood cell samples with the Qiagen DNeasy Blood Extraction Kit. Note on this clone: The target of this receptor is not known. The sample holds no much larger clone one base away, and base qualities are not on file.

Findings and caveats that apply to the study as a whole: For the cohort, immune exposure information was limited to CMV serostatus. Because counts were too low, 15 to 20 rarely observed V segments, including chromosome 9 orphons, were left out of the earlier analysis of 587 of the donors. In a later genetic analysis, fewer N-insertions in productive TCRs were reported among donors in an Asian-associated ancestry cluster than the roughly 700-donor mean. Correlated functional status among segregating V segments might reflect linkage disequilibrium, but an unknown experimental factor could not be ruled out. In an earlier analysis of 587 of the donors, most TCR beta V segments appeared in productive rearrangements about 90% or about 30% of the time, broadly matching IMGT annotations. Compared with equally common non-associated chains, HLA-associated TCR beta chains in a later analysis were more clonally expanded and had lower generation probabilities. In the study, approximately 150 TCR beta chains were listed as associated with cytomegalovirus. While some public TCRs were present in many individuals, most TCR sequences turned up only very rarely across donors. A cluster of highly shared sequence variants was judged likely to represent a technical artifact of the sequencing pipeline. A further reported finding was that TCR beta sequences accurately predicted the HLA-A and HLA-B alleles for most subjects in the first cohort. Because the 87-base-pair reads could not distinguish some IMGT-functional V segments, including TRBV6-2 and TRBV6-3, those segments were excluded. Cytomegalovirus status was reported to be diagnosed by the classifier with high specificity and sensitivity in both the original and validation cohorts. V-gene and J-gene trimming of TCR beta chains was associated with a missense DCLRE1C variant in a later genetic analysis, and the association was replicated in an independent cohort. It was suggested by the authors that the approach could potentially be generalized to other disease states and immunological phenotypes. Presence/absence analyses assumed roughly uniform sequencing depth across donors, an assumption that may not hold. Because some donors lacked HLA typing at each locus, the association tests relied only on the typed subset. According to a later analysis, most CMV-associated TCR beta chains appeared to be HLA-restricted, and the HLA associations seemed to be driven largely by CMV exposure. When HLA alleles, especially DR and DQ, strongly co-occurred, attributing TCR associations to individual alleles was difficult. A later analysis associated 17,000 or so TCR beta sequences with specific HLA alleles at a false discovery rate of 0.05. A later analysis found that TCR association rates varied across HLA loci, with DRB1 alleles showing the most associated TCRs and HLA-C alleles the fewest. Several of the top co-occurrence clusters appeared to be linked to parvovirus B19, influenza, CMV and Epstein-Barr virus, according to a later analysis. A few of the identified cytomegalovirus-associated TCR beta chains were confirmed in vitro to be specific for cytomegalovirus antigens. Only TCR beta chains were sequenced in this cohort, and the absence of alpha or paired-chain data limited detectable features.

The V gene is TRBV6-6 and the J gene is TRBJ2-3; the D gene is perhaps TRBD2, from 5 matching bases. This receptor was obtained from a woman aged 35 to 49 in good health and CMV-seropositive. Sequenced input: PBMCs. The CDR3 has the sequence CASSTSADTQYF. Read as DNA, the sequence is TGTGCCAGCAGCACTAGTGCAGATACGCAGTATTTT.